This record concerns one TCR beta chain sequence. The antigen is not known. The CDR3 totals 9 residues. Sequencing of each sample assayed around 10^5 TCR templates. Using immunoSEQ multiplex PCR, the repertoire was profiled, and TCRdb retains in-frame clones only, with some absent. Of 100,000 or so clones listed, approximately 91% are singletons. The data derive from a study of siplizumab effects on memory and regulatory T cells. Whole-study results and caveats: Naive T cells seemed more diverse than memory cells; they also seemed major alloresponse contributors. Assignment to unstimulated subsets succeeded for only a minor fraction of the alloreactive clones. No functional test confirmed suppression by proliferating siplizumab-culture Tregs.

Sequenced: non-Treg CD4+ T cells sorted from blood. The sequence derives from a human donor in good health. This chain uses TRBV21-1 with TRBJ2-3. TRBV21-1 has pseudogene status. CDR3 DNA: TGTGCCAGCAAGAATACGCAGTATTTT. Amino acid sequence: CASKNTQYF.